The next 6 T cell receptor beta chains were all read from a single sample in a study of CD8 T cells in ankylosing spondylitis. General observations from the study: Characteristic of ankylosing spondylitis blood, it appeared, was a TCR beta motif comprising several highly homologous variants.

These receptors' targets are unknown. TCRdb analysed the 5' RACE reads with MiXCR anew, one entry per CDR3 protein. The table has 750,000 to 850,000 distinct CDR3 sequences, around 11% seen once; the top ten hold approximately 0.5%. Sequenced sample: blood, either unsorted or a sorted T cell fraction (not recorded which). These TCRs come from a male donor with ankylosing spondylitis.

This clonotype showed up just a few times. This chain links TRBV7-9 with TRBJ2-5; D remains unclear. Germline CDR1 is SEHNR and CDR2 is FQNEAQ (reference sequence). V was cut by 3 bases and J by 7 bases, with 9 bases left in between. The CDR3 has 12 amino acids. CDR3 region: CASSFDVGTQYF. CDR3 DNA: TGTGCCAGCAGCTTTGATGTTGGGACCCAGTACTTC.

This chain links TRBV20-1 with TRBJ2-3; D gene unclear. Germline-derived CDR1 and CDR2 are DFQATT and SNEGSKA (reference sequence). This CDR3 is built from 13 residues. V lost 5 bases and J 0 bases, leaving 9 bases between the germline ends. The CDR3 nucleotides read TGCAGTGCTGAACTATATAGCACAGATACGCAGTATTTT. It encodes CSAELYSTDTQYF.

The chain carries TRBV20-1 and TRBJ1-4, with TRBD1 matching 10 bases. The CDR3 is 13 residues long. From germline, CDR1 is DFQATT and CDR2 SNEGSKA (reference sequence). Germline trimming cut 5 bases from V and 8 bases from J; bases unmatched to any gene: 5. The CDR3 nucleotides are TGCAGTGCTCCTGACAGGGGGCACGAAAAACTGTTTTTT. Encoded protein: CSAPDRGHEKLFF.

This clonotype was observed at least ten times. This chain uses TRBV29-1 with TRBJ1-2; TRBD1 matches 8 bases. Germline lookup yields CDR1 SQVTM and CDR2 ANQGSEA. J was trimmed by 8 bases and V by 5 bases; bases with no gene match: 16. This CDR3 comprises 15 residues. CDR3 in amino acids: CSVNGRGQAFGGYTF. The CDR3 bases are TGCAGCGTTAACGGTCGGGGACAGGCTTTTGGGGGCTACACCTTC.

V gene TRBV20-1 combines with J gene TRBJ2-2; D call uncertain. The germline V and J ends were trimmed by 5 bases and 4 bases, with 14 bases remaining between them. The CDR3 is 14 amino acids. Germline lookup yields CDR1 DFQATT and CDR2 SNEGSKA (reference sequence). CDR3 in DNA: TGCAGTGCTTTTCGGGTCGGTCGCACCGGGGAGCTGTTTTTT. It encodes CSAFRVGRTGELFF.

This clonotype was seen more than once but under ten times. The chain employs TRBV20-1 and TRBJ1-1; maybe TRBD1 (5 bases). Germline CDR1 is DFQATT and CDR2 is SNEGSKA (reference sequence). Trimming pared 3 bases from V and 0 bases from J, leaving 11 bases between. There are 14 residues in the CDR3. This CDR3 reads CSARGGIMNTEAFF. The CDR3 bases are TGCAGTGCTAGGGGGGGTATAATGAACACTGAAGCTTTCTTT.